This T cell receptor beta chain is from a study of shared clonotypes between healthy human individuals. Only in-frame clones appear in the TCRdb table, and some are missing; sequencing was by immunoSEQ multiplex PCR. Here the sample spans about 2.2 million clones, 90% to 95% being singletons. This clone was seen only a few times. The ends were cut back, 2 bases at V and 4 bases at J, with 3 bases in the middle. Germline assignment: CDR1 SNHLY and CDR2 FYNNEI. The CDR3 length is 12 residues. Naive CD8 cells lacked CD45RO, underwent positive selection for CCR7 and left out terminally differentiated effector memory CD45RA+ cells.

J is TRBJ1-5 and V is TRBV2; D is ambiguous. This clonotype was sampled from a man between 18 and 29 years old in good health. Some clones in this sample may be carry-over from other donors' samples. The material sequenced was naive CD8+ T cells from PBMCs. CDR3 in amino acids: CASSEPNQPQHF. CDR3 sequence (DNA): TGTGCCAGCAGTGAACCGAATCAGCCCCAGCATTTT.